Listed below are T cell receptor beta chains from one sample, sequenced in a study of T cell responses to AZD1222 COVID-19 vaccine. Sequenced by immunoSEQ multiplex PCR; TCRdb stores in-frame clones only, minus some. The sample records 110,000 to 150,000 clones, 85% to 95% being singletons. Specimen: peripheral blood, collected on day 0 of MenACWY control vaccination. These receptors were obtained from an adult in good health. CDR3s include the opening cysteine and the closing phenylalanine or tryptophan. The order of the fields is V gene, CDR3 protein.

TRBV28	CASSGQLVYGYTF
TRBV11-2	CASSLAGGSYNEQFF
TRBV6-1	CASSEAGRDNSPLHF
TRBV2	CASSERKPNRVKNSPLHF
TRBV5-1	CASSSAPSSYEQYF
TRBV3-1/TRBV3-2	CASSQQGAQGYTF
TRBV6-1	CASSGTGVDGNQPQHF
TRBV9	CASSVAGGLYYEQYF
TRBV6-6	CASSPGGRVAGELFF
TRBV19	CASSIARLNQPQHF
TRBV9	CASCTGSSGNTIYF
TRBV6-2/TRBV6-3	CASSYVVGEADTEAFF
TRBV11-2	CASRQGLLSGNTIYF
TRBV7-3	CASSLTGGAEAFF
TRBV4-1	CASSQVVVGSLGNTIYF
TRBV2	CASRGPQGGNSPLHF
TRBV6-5	CASSSISGGNEQYF
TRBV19	CASSIRTGSEKLFF
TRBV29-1	CSVGRQETQYF
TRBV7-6	CASSLGTGAMNTEAFF
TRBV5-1	CASSFSGAANTEAFF
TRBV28	CASRPGGAYSYEQYF
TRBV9	CASSVLGAGELFF
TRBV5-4	CASSLPGQRKGGYTF
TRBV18	CASSPLGQGAAKNIQYF
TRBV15	CATSRLRRAVSNQPQHF
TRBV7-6	CASSASSYNEQFF
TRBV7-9	CASSPQRTGLNSPLHF
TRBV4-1	CASSQQGRGQTVWTEAFF
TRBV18	CASSKLRGQGFGETQYF
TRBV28	CASSTTGVLSPLHF
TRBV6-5	CASSYSAGTGELFF
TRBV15	CATSHKWDRGSRTEAFF
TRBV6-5	CASTGQMNTEAFF
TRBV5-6	CASSLAPSGGPYEQYF
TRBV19	CASSANFKGTLTEAFF
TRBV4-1	CASSHLSNQPQHF
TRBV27	CASSSLVTDTQYF
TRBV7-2	CASSLAPEYSNQPQHF
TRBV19	CASSSPGTNQPQHF
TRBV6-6	CASSYPPFEKLFF
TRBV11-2	CASSLKLQGARTGELFF
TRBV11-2	CASSLYSGRNIQYF
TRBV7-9	CASSASSYEQYF
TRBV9	CASSPRDRGWDGYTF
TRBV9	CASSTAGGVNTGELFF
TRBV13	CASSSTGMGGGLNTEAFF
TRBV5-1	CASSQDSNQPQHF
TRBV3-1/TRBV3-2	CASSQGTGSSSYEQYF
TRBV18	CASSPNTSGTAHRRFF
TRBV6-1	CASSELVTWGNEKLFF
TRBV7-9	CASSLVVGSPNNEQFF